Following are 17 T cell receptor beta chains from one sample sequenced in a study of neurological immune-mediated disorders. TCRdb ran MiXCR on the 5' RACE reads and lists one entry per CDR3 protein. This sample has 65,000 to 75,000 distinct CDR3 sequences, with about 5% found just once. Specimen: PBMCs. These receptors were collected from a woman aged 65 to 85 with multiple sclerosis.

In this sample, this clonotype turned up many times. This chain connects TRBV5-1 to TRBJ2-1, with 12 positions matching TRBD2. The trim removed 4 bases at V and 0 bases at J, leaving 8 bases unmatched. CDR1 and CDR2 (germline): SGHRS, YFSETQ. This CDR3 region has 18 residues. CDR3 in DNA: TGCGCCAGCAGCCCGGGACTAGCGGGTATACCCTCCTACAATGAGCAGTTCTTC. Its translation: CASSPGLAGIPSYNEQFF. Full variable domain (outside the CDR3, taken from reference TRBV5-1 and TRBJ2-1): KAGVTQTPRYLIKTRGQQVTLSCSPISGHRSVSWYQQTPGQGLQFLFEYFSETQRNKGNFPGRFSGRQFSNSRSEMNVSTLELGDSALYLCASSPGLAGIPSYNEQFFGPGTRLTVL.

This clonotype has a count of ten or more. The chain links TRBV29-1 to TRBJ2-1, with D uncertain. Germline CDR1 and CDR2: SQVTM and ANQGSEA. This CDR3 contains 13 residues. The V end lost 2 bases, the J end lost 8 bases, and 13 bases lay between the germline ends. The CDR3 bases are TGCAGCGTTGAATCCACCACGGGCGATGAGCAGTTCTTC. Amino acids: CSVESTTGDEQFF.

This clonotype has ten or more counts. J is TRBJ2-4 and V is TRBV6-4; TRBD2 agrees at 11 bases. Germline V lookup: CDR1 MRHNA, CDR2 SNTAGT. Trimming at V came to 9 bases and at J to 0 bases, leaving 4 bases not matched to a gene. The CDR3 runs to 15 residues. CDR3 nucleotide sequence: TGTGCCAGGGGGACTAGCGGACTAGCCAAAAACATTCAGTACTTC. Its protein product is CARGTSGLAKNIQYF.

The sample holds many counts of this clonotype. The chain recombines TRBV7-3 with TRBJ1-2; perhaps TRBD1 as D (5 bases). The germline CDR1 and CDR2 sequences are SGHTA and FQGTGA. The CDR3 is made up of 14 amino acids. The V and J ends lost 2 bases and 5 bases respectively, with 12 bases between them. As DNA, the CDR3 is TGTGCCAGCAGCTTAGGGGGGTCCGATTATGGCTACACCTTC. Residues: CASSLGGSDYGYTF.

The sample holds many counts of this clonotype. The gene calls are TRBV25-1 and TRBJ2-3, with 7 bases aligning to TRBD2. This CDR3 spans 14 amino acids. The J segment lost 3 bases and the V segment lost 6 bases, leaving 6 bases of the junction unmatched. Germline lookup yields CDR1 MGHDK and CDR2 SYGVNS. The CDR3 DNA is TGTGCCAGCAGACCGGGACTAAGAACAGATACGCAGTATTTT. Residues: CASRPGLRTDTQYF.

The sample holds many counts of this clonotype. The J gene is TRBJ2-3, the V gene TRBV20-1, with a weak D call TRBD2 (5 bases). Germline V gives CDR1 DFQATT, CDR2 SNEGSKA (reference sequence). The ends were cut back, 6 bases at V and 5 bases at J, with 18 bases in the middle. The CDR3 extends over 14 amino acids. CDR3 nucleotides: TGCAGTGCCGCATCAGAGAGGGCCATAGATACGCAGTATTTT. It translates to CSAASERAIDTQYF.

There are many counts of this clonotype. The chain couples TRBV3-1 to TRBJ2-3, with TRBD2 matching 13 bases. V was clipped by 3 bases and J by 0 bases; unmatched bases: 9. This CDR3 is 19 amino acids long. Germline lookup yields CDR1 LGHDT and CDR2 YNNKEL (reference sequence). CDR3 loop: CASSQNAGTSGASTDTQYF. CDR3 DNA sequence: TGTGCCAGCAGCCAGAACGCCGGGACTAGCGGGGCTAGCACAGATACGCAGTATTTT.

This clonotype has at least ten counts. The CDR3 DNA follows: TGTGCCAGCAGTTCGAAGCCCTCCGGCGGAGAAAAACTGTTTTTT. Its protein product is CASSSKPSGGEKLFF. The chain uses TRBV6-1 and TRBJ1-4; the D is unclear. Germline CDR1 MNHNS, CDR2 SASEGT. The CDR3 is 15 residues long. V lost 5 bases and J 8 bases, leaving 18 bases between the germline ends.

Concerning this clonotype: This clone may be a read error of a much larger clone one base away. V and J are TRBV20-1 and TRBJ2-7, with 15 bases identical to TRBD2. The CDR3 spans 16 residues. Trimming took 4 bases from V and 4 from J; bases not matched to a gene: 8. Germline V gives CDR1 DFQATT, CDR2 SNEGSKA (reference sequence). The CDR3 DNA follows: TGCAGTGCTATAGGACTAGCGGGAGGGCCCGGGTACGAGCAGTACTTC. Amino acid sequence: CSAIGLAGGPGYEQYF.

This clonotype was detected ten times or more. This chain connects TRBV3-1 to TRBJ1-4; D uncertain. The germline V gene has CDR1 LGHDT and CDR2 YNNKEL (reference sequence). V was pared by 2 bases and J by 8 bases, with 12 bases between. This CDR3 region has 14 residues. Here the CDR3 DNA reads TGTGCCAGCAGCCAACACCCGGGCCGGGAAAAACTGTTTTTT. Translating gives CASSQHPGREKLFF.

This clonotype was picked up many times. The chain employs TRBV20-1 and TRBJ2-7, with TRBD1 matching 7 bases. Looked up from germline, CDR1 is DFQATT and CDR2 is SNEGSKA (reference sequence). V lost 7 bases, J lost 0 bases, and 6 bases stayed unmatched. This CDR3 comprises 13 residues. The CDR3 here is CSGATGNSYEQYF. The CDR3 DNA reads as TGCAGTGGAGCGACAGGGAACTCCTACGAGCAGTACTTC.

This clonotype was seen repeatedly, ten times or more. This chain joins TRBV20-1 and TRBJ2-5; TRBD2 is a possible D gene (6 bases). CDR1 and CDR2 from the germline V gene are DFQATT and SNEGSKA (reference sequence). The CDR3 is 14 amino acids. V was pared by 1 base and J by 6 bases, with 15 bases between. The DNA of the CDR3 is TGCAGTGCTAGAGCTAGCGCCGCTGGGAAGACCCAGTACTTC. Encoded protein: CSARASAAGKTQYF.

This clonotype was seen many times. CDR3 nucleotide sequence: TGCAGTGCTAGAGATCAGGGGAGCGGGAGAGGAAATGAGCAGTTCTTC. As protein: CSARDQGSGRGNEQFF. V is TRBV20-1 and J is TRBJ2-1, with TRBD2 matching over 8 bases. The CDR3 is 16 residues long. The germline CDR1 and CDR2 sequences are DFQATT and SNEGSKA (reference sequence). With 0 bases clipped from V and 7 bases from J, the junction kept 11 bases outside the gene matches.

At least ten counts were recorded for this clonotype. This chain links TRBV4-3 with TRBJ2-3, with D hard to call. The ends were cut back, 0 bases at V and 4 bases at J, with 14 bases in the middle. CDR3 length: 16 residues. Per germline, CDR1 LGHNA and CDR2 YSLEER. The CDR3 nucleotides are TGCGCCAGCAGCCAAGACTTAATGGATGAGCCAGATACGCAGTATTTT. Protein: CASSQDLMDEPDTQYF.

This clonotype showed up many times. The chain uses TRBV5-1 and TRBJ2-7, with D unclear. With 0 bases removed from V and 4 bases from J, the gap between germline ends came to 11 bases. In germline, CDR1 is SGHRS, CDR2 YFSETQ. The CDR3 sequence is 14 residues long. This chain's CDR3 is CASSLAIQEYEQYF. The CDR3 DNA reads TGCGCCAGCAGCTTGGCCATCCAGGAGTACGAGCAGTACTTC.

The chain links TRBV29-1 to TRBJ2-1, with 11 bases identical to TRBD2. Germline V gene data show CDR1 as SQVTM and CDR2 as ANQGSEA. The CDR3 covers 14 residues. The V gene end was trimmed by 5 bases and the J gene end by 5 bases; junction bases not matched to a gene: 5. The CDR3 region has the DNA TGCAGCGTTCTAGGACTAGCGGGCGACAATGAGCAGTTCTTC. Protein: CSVLGLAGDNEQFF.

This clonotype was recorded at least ten times. CDR3 in amino acids: CSATPSYNEQFF. The DNA for the CDR3 is TGCAGTGCCACCCCTTCCTACAATGAGCAGTTCTTC. The rearrangement links TRBV20-1 to TRBJ2-1; D is unresolved. The germline V and J ends were trimmed by 6 bases and 1 base, with 7 bases remaining between them. CDR3 length: 12 amino acids. Germline V gene sequence: CDR1 DFQATT, CDR2 SNEGSKA (reference sequence).